Shown below are 22 T cell receptor beta chains from a single sample sequenced in a study of tumor and adjacent non-tumor tissue in lung cancer. Three rounds of nested PCR, following a modified ARM-PCR protocol, produced the TCRbeta library. TCRdb re-analysed the multiplex PCR reads in MiXCR, keeping a single row per CDR3 protein. The table records under 150,000 distinct CDR3 sequences, around three fifths of them present only once. No cell sorting was done before RNA was extracted from the tissue. Sequencing used lung tumor tissue. All receptors come from a young man with non-small cell lung cancer.

A remark on this clonotype: This CDR3 fails to terminate in the conserved phenylalanine or tryptophan, so it likely reflects a read error. This rearrangement joins TRBV30 to TRBJ1-1; 9 bases agree with TRBD1. In germline, CDR1 is GTSNPN, CDR2 SVGIG (reference sequence). The CDR3 runs to 12 residues. The V and J ends lost 1 base and 8 bases, in that order; junction bases with no gene match: 2. CDR3 DNA sequence: TGTGCCTGGAGTGGGACAGGGGAAGAAGCTTTCTCT. This gives the protein CAWSGTGEEAFS.

As regards this clonotype: At one of its ends the junction is not consistent with the germline gene, which may arise from a read error. The rearrangement uses TRBV5-6 and TRBJ2-7; D could derive from TRBD1 or TRBD2 (6 bases each). The germline CDR1 and CDR2 sequences are SGHDT and YYEEEE. The CDR3 is 13 amino acids. CDR3: CACSLGGRGEQYF. The CDR3 region has the DNA TGTGCCTGCAGCTTGGGGGGCAGAGGCGAGCAGTACTTC. The complete variable domain, with remaining parts taken from reference TRBV5-6 and TRBJ2-7, reads DAGVTQSPTHLIKTRGQQVTLRCSPKSGHDTVSWYQQALGQGPQFIFQYYEEEERQRGNFPDRFSGHQFPNYSSELNVNALLLGDSALYLCACSLGGRGEQYFGPGTRLTVT.

Note on this clonotype: At one of its ends the junction is not consistent with the germline gene, which may arise from a read error. V and J are TRBV6-2 or TRBV6-3 and TRBJ2-1; D call uncertain. Germline CDR1 and CDR2: MNHEY and SVGEGT. CDR3 size: 12 residues. Here the CDR3 DNA reads TGTGCCTGCAGTTCCGGGTACAATGAGCAGTTCTTC. Amino acid sequence: CACSSGYNEQFF.

Concerning this clonotype: A much bigger clone sits one base away, suggesting this may be a read error. The genes are TRBV6-5 and TRBJ2-7, with a possible D match to TRBD2 (5 bases). CDR1 MNHEY and CDR2 SVGAGI come from the germline V gene. The CDR3 runs 14 residues. DNA of the CDR3: TGTTCCAGCAGTTCGGGATTTCCCACCTACGAGCAGTACTTC. Its translation: CSSSSGFPTYEQYF.

The rearrangement uses TRBV6-5 and TRBJ2-7; 8 bases fit TRBD1. CDR1 and CDR2 (germline): MNHEY, SVGAGI. The CDR3 totals 15 residues. Trimming at V came to 7 bases and at J to 6 bases, leaving 14 bases not matched to a gene. CDR3 sequence: CASNTPGQGPTEQYF. The CDR3 DNA follows: TGTGCCAGCAACACACCAGGACAGGGCCCGACCGAGCAGTACTTC.

With regard to this clonotype: At one end, the junction sequence differs from germline, possibly due to a read error. This chain uses TRBV4-3 with TRBJ2-5; D may match TRBD1 or TRBD2 (5 bases each). The CDR3 has 15 amino acids. Germline lookup yields CDR1 LGHNA and CDR2 YSLEER. The CDR3 sequence: CASSQARGGQVTQYF. CDR3 coding DNA: TGTGCCAGCAGCCAAGCCCGGGGCGGACAAGTGACCCAGTACTTC.

A note on this clonotype: A much larger clone differs from this one at a single base, so this may be a read error. V is TRBV20-1 and J is TRBJ1-1; maybe TRBD1 (5 bases). Germline CDR1 is DFQATT and CDR2 is SNEGSKA (reference sequence). This CDR3 spans 14 amino acids. CDR3 bases: TGCATTGCTAGTTATCTCGGGGGGAACACTGAAGCTTTCTTT. Protein product: CIASYLGGNTEAFF.

This clonotype was counted many times. The genes are TRBV20-1 and TRBJ2-7, with D maybe TRBD1 (5 bases). The germline CDR1 and CDR2 sequences are DFQATT and SNEGSKA (reference sequence). The CDR3 spans 14 residues. The V and J ends lost 3 bases and 0 bases respectively, with 12 bases between them. The CDR3 sequence is CSASWPGLSYEQYF. The CDR3 DNA follows: TGCAGTGCTAGTTGGCCAGGGCTCTCCTACGAGCAGTACTTC.

The chain carries TRBV5-4 and TRBJ2-1; a possible D gene is TRBD2 (5 bases). The V end lost 2 bases, the J end lost 6 bases, and 15 bases lay between the germline ends. Germline lookup yields CDR1 SGHNT and CDR2 YYREEE (reference sequence). The CDR3 has 15 amino acids. CDR3 in amino acids: CASSFGDPRGNEQFF. Written as DNA, the CDR3 is TGTGCCAGCAGCTTTGGAGACCCCCGGGGCAATGAGCAGTTCTTC.

As for this clonotype: A read error is likely, as this CDR3 ends without the conserved phenylalanine or tryptophan. The chain recombines TRBV6-2 or TRBV6-3 with TRBJ1-4; the D is unclear. CDR1 and CDR2 (germline): MNHEY, SVGEGT. The CDR3 covers 13 residues. CDR3 nucleotides: TGCGCCAGCAGTTCCTCAGGTCTCGGAAAACTGTTTCTT. It yields the protein CASSSSGLGKLFL.

A note on this clonotype: Its ends do not fully match the called genes, so a read error is possible. The chain links TRBV6-6 to TRBJ1-4, with D possibly TRBD1 on 6 matching bases. This CDR3 region has 15 residues. Germline CDR1 and CDR2: MNHNY and SVGAGI (reference sequence). The CDR3 DNA reads as TGTGCCAGCAGCTGGGGGCGGACAGTTAATGAAAAATTGTTTTTT. This translates into CASSWGRTVNEKLFF.

In this sample, this clonotype turned up many times. The chain has TRBV20-1 and TRBJ1-1; TRBD1 aligns across 8 bases. Germline trimming cut 4 bases from V and 4 bases from J; bases unmatched to any gene: 2. The CDR3 totals 12 residues. Germline CDR1 reads DFQATT; CDR2 reads SNEGSKA (reference sequence). In DNA, the CDR3 is TGCAGTGCTAAAGGACAGGGCACTGAAGCTTTCTTT. It encodes CSAKGQGTEAFF.

This clonotype was observed a few times. The CDR3 nucleotides are TGTGCCACCAGCGACGATGATACGCAGTATTTT. Its protein product is CATSDDDTQYF. The chain couples TRBV15 to TRBJ2-3; no firm D call. V lost 5 bases and J lost 6, with 6 bases in between. Germline V gene data show CDR1 as LNHNV and CDR2 as YYDKDF (reference sequence). This CDR3 spans 11 amino acids.

Comment on this clonotype: An end of the junction does not agree with germline; a read error may underlie this. The J gene is TRBJ2-7, the V gene TRBV11-2; D gene ambiguous. The CDR3 length is 13 residues. Germline CDR1 and CDR2: SGHAT and FQNNGV. Here the CDR3 reads CASSSQSGYELYF. CDR3 in DNA: TGTGCCAGCAGCTCTCAATCCGGCTACGAGCTGTACTTC.

To note about this clonotype: The junction and the germline gene differ at one end; a read error may be behind it. The V gene is TRBV4-1, the J gene TRBJ1-2; D remains unclear. Germline lookup yields CDR1 MGHRA and CDR2 YSYEKL. The CDR3 extends over 16 amino acids. The CDR3 loop is CASNQDRYRGNYGYTF. CDR3 coding DNA: TGCGCCAGCAACCAAGATAGGTACAGAGGGAACTATGGCTACACCTTC.

On this clonotype itself: The junction differs from germline at one of its ends, possibly a read error. This chain uses TRBV20-1 with TRBJ2-2; possibly TRBD2 for D (5 bases). The CDR3 runs to 14 residues. The germline CDR1 and CDR2 sequences are DFQATT and SNEGSKA (reference sequence). The CDR3 DNA reads TGCAGTGCCGAGAAGACAACGAACACCGGGGAGTTGTTTTTT. It yields the protein CSAEKTTNTGELFF.

Ten or more counts support this clonotype. The chain has TRBV6-1 and TRBJ2-5, with D possibly called TRBD1 or TRBD2 (5 bases each). Trimming took 3 bases from V and 1 from J, leaving 9 bases between them. Germline V gives CDR1 MNHNS, CDR2 SASEGT. The CDR3 consists of 14 residues. CDR3 sequence (DNA): TGTGCCAGCAGTGAGACCGGGGCCCAAGAGACCCAGTACTTC. Protein: CASSETGAQETQYF.

V usage is TRBV5-5 and J usage is TRBJ1-5; D gene uncertain. V was clipped by 6 bases and J by 2 bases, with 18 bases between them. This CDR3 spans 16 amino acids. CDR1 is SGHKS, CDR2 YYEKEE, per germline (reference sequence). The CDR3 spells CASNLVTVSGNQPQHF. The CDR3 DNA reads as TGTGCCAGCAATTTGGTAACGGTTTCCGGCAATCAGCCCCAGCATTTT.

There are a few counts of this clonotype. The V and J genes are TRBV6-2 or TRBV6-3 and TRBJ2-7; 8 positions agree with TRBD2. The CDR3 has 15 amino acids. Germline V gives CDR1 MNHEY, CDR2 SVGEGT. Trimming at V came to 6 bases and at J to 7 bases, leaving 14 bases not matched to a gene. CDR3 residues: CASSPGGGINNEQYF. CDR3 nucleotide sequence: TGTGCCAGCAGCCCGGGGGGGGGCATCAACAATGAGCAGTACTTC.

Note on this clonotype: A much larger clone lies a single base off, so this may be a read error. The CDR3 reads CGSAKRENTDTQYF. The CDR3 DNA reads TGCGGCAGCGCGAAGCGGGAGAATACAGATACGCAGTATTTT. This chain links TRBV10-2 with TRBJ2-3; 8 positions agree with TRBD2. Germline V gives CDR1 WSHSY, CDR2 SAAADI. The CDR3 is 14 residues long.

Worth noting for this clonotype: Sequence at one end of the junction differs from germline and may be a read error. The rearrangement uses TRBV20-1 and TRBJ2-7, with D possibly TRBD2 on 6 matching bases. Germline V gives CDR1 DFQATT, CDR2 SNEGSKA (reference sequence). The CDR3 length is 14 residues. The CDR3 protein is CNARGEARGRERYF. CDR3 nucleotides: TGCAATGCTAGAGGGGAGGCGCGGGGACGCGAGCGGTACTTC.

Comments on this clonotype: The conserved closing phenylalanine or tryptophan is absent in this CDR3, likely reflecting a read error. V usage is TRBV20-1 and J usage is TRBJ2-7; D is ambiguous. Germline CDR1 reads DFQATT; CDR2 reads SNEGSKA (reference sequence). The CDR3 spans 12 residues. In nucleotides, the CDR3 is TGCAGTGTTAGAAGCCGGATCTACGAGCAGTACTTA. The encoded protein is CSVRSRIYEQYL.